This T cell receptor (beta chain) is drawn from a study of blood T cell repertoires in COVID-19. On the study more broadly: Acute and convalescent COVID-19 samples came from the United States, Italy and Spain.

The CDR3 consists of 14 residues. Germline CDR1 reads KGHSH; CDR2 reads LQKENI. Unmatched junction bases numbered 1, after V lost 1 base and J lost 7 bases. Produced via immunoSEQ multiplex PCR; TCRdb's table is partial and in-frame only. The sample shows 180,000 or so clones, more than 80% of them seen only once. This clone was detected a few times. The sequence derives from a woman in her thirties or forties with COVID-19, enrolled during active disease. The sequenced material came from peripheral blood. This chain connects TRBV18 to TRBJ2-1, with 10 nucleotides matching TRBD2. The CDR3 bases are TGTGCCAGCTCACCACTAGCGGGGGGAAATGAGCAGTTCTTC. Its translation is CASSPLAGGNEQFF.